This T cell receptor beta chain was identified in a study of T cell clonotyping in hematopoietic cell transplantation. Notes on this clone: Its antigen is currently unknown.

TCRdb keeps only in-frame clones here, not all; method: immunoSEQ multiplex PCR. This sample has under 10,000 clones, with about 86% found just once. Study-level findings and limits: At the given depth, recipient repertoires were over 97% de novo clonotypes. After transplant, recipient diversity fell while pathologically expanded clonotypes grew through day 180. Graft donor and pretransplant recipient Inverse Simpson Index values predicted broader posttransplant TCR diversity.

This CDR3 is 13 amino acids long. CDR1 is SGDLS, CDR2 YYNGEE, per germline. The germline V and J ends were trimmed by 4 bases and 1 base, with 9 bases remaining between them. Samples: about 28 days before transplant, then days 30, 100 and 180 after. The chain has TRBV9 and TRBJ2-7; tentatively, D is TRBD2 (5 bases). This sequence was found in a human patient who had an allogeneic stem cell transplant, so the T cells may come from the graft donor. The donor label of this sample is uncertain. Some clones in this sample may be carry-over from other donors' samples. Sequenced here: PBMCs, sampled 180 days after allogeneic stem cell transplant. The CDR3 DNA sequence: TGTGCCAGCAGCTCGGGGTTATCCTACGAGCAGTACTTC. Translated: CASSSGLSYEQYF.